Shown below are 32 T cell receptor beta chains from a single sample sequenced in a study of identifying expanded T cells in peripheral blood. The protocol was immunoSEQ multiplex PCR, while the TCRdb copy is restricted to in-frame clones and leaves out a portion. The repertoire consists of about 100,000 clones, with around 88% occurring once and the leading ten covering approximately 18%. The sample was blood. These receptors came from a person aged 18 to 75 in good health.

V is TRBV7-8 and J is TRBJ2-1; the D call may be TRBD1 or TRBD2 (5 bases each). The V end lost 5 bases, the J end lost 2 bases, and 22 bases lay between the germline ends. Looked up from germline, CDR1 is SGHVS and CDR2 is FQNEAQ. CDR3 length equals 18 residues. The CDR3 sequence is CASSPIGGGTPPYNEQFF. DNA of the CDR3: TGTGCCAGCAGCCCCATTGGGGGTGGAACTCCCCCCTACAATGAGCAGTTCTTC.

This clone was picked up one time. The chain uses TRBV29-1 and TRBJ1-1, with D unclear. The CDR3 runs to 12 residues. CDR1 SQVTM and CDR2 ANQGSEA come from the germline V gene. V was clipped by 3 bases and J by 6 bases, with 11 bases between them. The CDR3 protein is CSVEKHGAEAFF. CDR3 bases: TGCAGCGTTGAGAAGCATGGGGCTGAAGCTTTCTTT.

This clone was seen just once. This sequence joins TRBV6-5 and TRBJ2-1; D may be TRBD1 (6 bases). Germline-derived CDR1 and CDR2 are MNHEY and SVGAGI. The length of the CDR3 is 15 residues. The germline V and J ends were trimmed by 7 bases and 0 bases, with 13 bases remaining between them. The CDR3 here is CASKSRGSSYNEQFF. CDR3 sequence (DNA): TGTGCCAGCAAGTCGAGGGGGAGCTCCTACAATGAGCAGTTCTTC.

The CDR3 is CASSPIPPLSGSNQPQHF. CDR3 sequence (DNA): TGTGCCAGCAGTCCTATACCCCCCTTGTCGGGTAGCAATCAGCCCCAGCATTTT. The rearrangement uses TRBV28 and TRBJ1-5; the D is unclear. This CDR3 contains 18 residues. Germline V lookup: CDR1 MDHEN, CDR2 SYDVKM. V gave up 5 bases and J gave up 0 bases, with 20 bases separating them.

This clone has just one count. The CDR3 region has the DNA TGTGCCAGCGGATCTAGCGGGAGAACAGATACGCAGTATTTT. It encodes CASGSSGRTDTQYF. The chain is built from TRBV6-5 and TRBJ2-3; 10 nucleotides agree with TRBD2. Germline V gene lookup returns CDR1 MNHEY and CDR2 SVGAGI. This CDR3 contains 14 residues. Unmatched junction bases numbered 5, after V lost 8 bases and J lost 3 bases.

CDR3 nucleotide sequence: TGTGCCAGCACGCTAGCGGGGGCCGGGGCCAACGTCCTGACTTTC. Translation: CASTLAGAGANVLTF. This chain joins TRBV28 and TRBJ2-6, with 10 nucleotides matching TRBD2. The CDR3 spans 15 residues. Germline values: CDR1 MDHEN, CDR2 SYDVKM. The V and J ends lost 7 bases and 4 bases, in that order; junction bases with no gene match: 4.

This clone appeared once. This sequence joins TRBV7-2 and TRBJ1-6; no reliable D call. The CDR3 length is 16 residues. V was cut by 2 bases and J by 0 bases, with 8 bases left in between. Germline V CDR1 and CDR2: SGHTA, FQGNSA. The CDR3 DNA follows: TGTGCCAGCAGCTTACGGTATCGCTCCTATAATTCACCCCTCCACTTT. Protein sequence: CASSLRYRSYNSPLHF.

The rearrangement uses TRBV2 and TRBJ1-5, with TRBD1 matching 10 bases. The CDR3 runs 15 residues. After removal of 6 bases from V and 4 bases from J, the junction contained 6 bases not matched to a gene. CDR1 is SNHLY and CDR2 is FYNNEI in the germline V gene. CDR3 coding DNA: TGTGCCAGCAGCGTTGACAGGGGGCGGAATCAGCCCCAGCATTTT. Its protein is CASSVDRGRNQPQHF.

The V gene is TRBV7-8, the J gene TRBJ2-7, with D uncertain. V lost 6 bases to trimming and J lost 4 bases, with 13 bases between them. Germline V gene sequence: CDR1 SGHVS, CDR2 FQNEAQ. This CDR3 spans 13 amino acids. The CDR3 protein is CASRLKVTYEQYF. CDR3 sequence (DNA): TGTGCCAGCAGATTAAAGGTTACGTACGAGCAGTACTTC.

In this sample, this clone turned up a few times. This chain joins TRBV28 and TRBJ1-6; D not certain. This CDR3 comprises 13 residues. Trimming removed 2 bases at V and 6 bases at J, with 5 bases between. Germline-derived CDR1 and CDR2 are MDHEN and SYDVKM. CDR3 region: CASSLQPNSPLHF. CDR3 DNA sequence: TGTGCCAGCAGTTTACAGCCTAATTCACCCCTCCACTTT.

This clone was picked up a small number of times. The chain is built from TRBV28 and TRBJ1-2; D ambiguous. Germline V gene sequence: CDR1 MDHEN, CDR2 SYDVKM. The CDR3 covers 11 residues. Trimming took off 6 bases at V and 6 bases at J, with 8 bases between the two ends. In DNA, the CDR3 is TGTGCCAGCAGCGTCAAGGATGGCTACACCTTC. Protein product: CASSVKDGYTF.

The chain is built from TRBV14 and TRBJ2-1; 11 bases align to TRBD1. Germline V gene sequence: CDR1 SGHDN, CDR2 FVKESK. The CDR3 runs 15 residues. V shed 2 bases, J shed 7 bases, and the junction held 4 bases outside the gene matches. CDR3 in DNA: TGTGCCAGCAGCCAACCGGGACAGGGGGTGAATGAGCAGTTCTTC. This sequence encodes CASSQPGQGVNEQFF. The variable domain in full, completed from reference TRBV14 and TRBJ2-1, reads EAGVTQFPSHSVIEKGQTVTLRCDPISGHDNLYWYRRVMGKEIKFLLHFVKESKQDESGMPNNRFLAERTGGTYSTLKVQPAELEDSGVYFCASSQPGQGVNEQFFGPGTRLTVL.

J is TRBJ1-1 and V is TRBV7-2; 8 positions agree with TRBD1. Losses at the gene ends were 6 bases for V and 7 bases for J; bases not matched to a gene: 7. The CDR3 is 13 residues long. From germline, CDR1 is SGHTA and CDR2 FQGNSA. CDR3 DNA: TGTGCCAGCAGGCGACAGGGGACTAGTGAAGCTTTCTTT. It is translated as CASRRQGTSEAFF.

The rearrangement links TRBV28 to TRBJ2-6, with 12 bases aligning to TRBD1. The CDR3 covers 15 residues. Unmatched junction bases numbered 1, after V lost 8 bases and J lost 2 bases. Germline-derived CDR1 and CDR2 are MDHEN and SYDVKM. DNA for the CDR3: TGTGCCAGCGGGGACAGGGGGCCTGGGGCCAACGTCCTGACTTTC. Its translation is CASGDRGPGANVLTF.

The chain joins TRBV7-2 to TRBJ1-5, with D unclear. The CDR3 covers 13 residues. Per the germline V gene, CDR1 is SGHTA and CDR2 is FQGNSA. V was trimmed by 2 bases and J by 5 bases, leaving 7 bases between them. This CDR3 is CASSLNHYQPQHF. In nucleotides, the CDR3 is TGTGCCAGCAGCTTAAACCATTATCAGCCCCAGCATTTT.

This clone was recorded a few times. V is TRBV4-3 and J is TRBJ1-3, with 7 bases identical to TRBD1. CDR3 length: 15 amino acids. Germline CDR1 reads LGHNA; CDR2 reads YSLEER. V dropped 4 bases and J dropped 0; count of bases not matched to a gene: 3. The CDR3 reads CASSRGQSSGNTIYF. In nucleotides, the CDR3 is TGCGCCAGCAGCCGGGGACAGTCCTCTGGAAACACCATATATTTT.

The chain couples TRBV2 to TRBJ1-2, with 7 bases fitting TRBD1. The CDR3 sequence is 15 residues long. Germline V gene data show CDR1 as SNHLY and CDR2 as FYNNEI. V trimming: 2 bases; J trimming: 4 bases; junction bases outside the gene matches: 7. This CDR3 reads CASSETPGTAYGYTF. The CDR3 region has the DNA TGTGCCAGCAGTGAAACGCCCGGGACAGCCTATGGCTACACCTTC.

V and J are TRBV27 and TRBJ2-3; 8 bases match TRBD2. V lost 7 bases and J lost 3; bases outside the gene matches: 9. The CDR3 spans 15 residues. The germline gives CDR1 MNHEY, CDR2 SMNVEV (reference sequence). The CDR3 region has the DNA TGTGCCAGCAACGACCGGGGGGGCTGGACAGATACGCAGTATTTT. Encoded protein: CASNDRGGWTDTQYF.

In this sample, this clone turned up a few times. V and J are TRBV25-1 and TRBJ1-6, with D tentatively TRBD1 (5 bases). This CDR3 region has 14 residues. The germline V and J ends were trimmed by 4 bases and 5 bases, with 9 bases remaining between them. CDR1 and CDR2 from the germline V gene are MGHDK and SYGVNS. DNA for the CDR3: TGTGCCAGCAGTGCCCCGGGGGATAATTCACCCCTCCACTTT. Its protein product is CASSAPGDNSPLHF.

The chain carries TRBV19 and TRBJ1-5; D is unclear. CDR3 length: 16 residues. The V end lost 3 bases, the J end lost 0 bases, and 12 bases lay between the germline ends. The V gene's germline CDR1 is LNHDA and CDR2 SQIVND (reference sequence). The CDR3 nucleotides read TGTGCCAGTAGTATCGGAAAGGCCTATAGCAATCAGCCCCAGCATTTT. Encoded protein: CASSIGKAYSNQPQHF.

This chain joins TRBV6-1 and TRBJ1-1, with TRBD1 identical over 8 bases. The V gene's germline CDR1 is MNHNS and CDR2 SASEGT. CDR3 length: 13 amino acids. Trimming took 6 bases from V and 5 from J; bases not matched to a gene: 5. The CDR3 here is CASRQGVGTEAFF. The DNA for the CDR3 is TGTGCCAGCAGACAGGGGGTGGGGACTGAAGCTTTCTTT.

V usage is TRBV19 and J usage is TRBJ1-5; the match to TRBD1 covers 9 bases. After removal of 6 bases from V and 6 bases from J, the junction contained 3 bases not matched to a gene. Germline loops: CDR1 LNHDA, CDR2 SQIVND (reference sequence). This CDR3 contains 13 residues. The CDR3 coding sequence is TGTGCCAGTAGCGGGACAGGGTTTCAGCCCCAGCATTTT. Amino acids: CASSGTGFQPQHF.

In its sample, this clone ranks as medium-sized (0.01 to 0.1%). The chain recombines TRBV25-1 with TRBJ2-7, with D perhaps matching TRBD1 (6 bases). The V end was cut by 2 bases, the J end by 3 bases, with 11 bases between. Germline V gene sequence: CDR1 MGHDK, CDR2 SYGVNS. CDR3 length: 14 residues. The CDR3 spells CASSEPGARYEQYF. CDR3 nucleotides: TGTGCCAGCAGTGAACCAGGGGCGCGCTACGAGCAGTACTTC.

The chain employs TRBV28 and TRBJ1-2, with 11 bases that match TRBD1. The CDR3 has 16 residues. Germline CDR1 reads MDHEN; CDR2 reads SYDVKM. V trimming: 4 bases; J trimming: 7 bases; junction bases outside the gene matches: 11. The CDR3 here is CASSSPDRGLISGYTF. The DNA for the CDR3 is TGTGCCAGCAGTTCACCGGACAGGGGGCTGATAAGTGGCTACACCTTC.

The rearrangement joins TRBV5-1 to TRBJ2-7, with D perhaps given as TRBD1 or TRBD2 (5 bases each). The germline V gene encodes CDR1 SGHRS and CDR2 YFSETQ. V lost 5 bases, J lost 0 bases, and 9 bases lay in between. This CDR3 has 13 amino acids. The CDR3 sequence is CASRAGSSYEQYF. CDR3 sequence (DNA): TGCGCCAGCAGGGCAGGGAGCTCCTACGAGCAGTACTTC.

The genes are TRBV28 and TRBJ1-4; TRBD1 agrees at 7 bases. The CDR3 runs to 16 residues. V lost 5 bases and J lost 4; bases outside the gene matches: 10. Germline loops: CDR1 MDHEN, CDR2 SYDVKM. The CDR3 coding sequence is TGTGCCAGCAGTAATCCCCGGGACAGAGATAATGAAAAACTGTTTTTT. Its protein product is CASSNPRDRDNEKLFF.

This clone was detected only once. The chain combines TRBV19 with TRBJ2-2, with TRBD1 matching over 8 bases. The V segment lost 3 bases and the J segment 2 bases; nucleotides outside the gene matches: 5. CDR1 and CDR2 (germline): LNHDA, SQIVND (reference sequence). CDR3 length: 16 amino acids. The CDR3 is CASSIRDRRNTGELFF. CDR3 nucleotide sequence: TGTGCCAGTAGTATCCGGGACAGGCGAAACACCGGGGAGCTGTTTTTT.

The rearrangement links TRBV2 to TRBJ2-7, with D perhaps matching TRBD1 (7 bases). V was clipped by 5 bases and J by 5 bases, with 13 bases between them. This CDR3 has 13 residues. CDR1 SNHLY and CDR2 FYNNEI come from the germline V gene. CDR3 DNA sequence: TGTGCCAGCAGTTCGGACAGGAGGGACGAGCAGTACTTC. Protein sequence: CASSSDRRDEQYF.

The chain's CDR3 is CATRELPGELFF. For the CDR3, the DNA is TGTGCCACTAGGGAGCTACCCGGGGAGCTGTTTTTT. The chain links TRBV15 to TRBJ2-2; weak D call: TRBD2 (5 bases). Germline V gene data show CDR1 as LNHNV and CDR2 as YYDKDF (reference sequence). The CDR3 is 12 residues long. The V end lost 9 bases, the J end lost 6 bases, and 11 bases lay between the germline ends.

The J gene is TRBJ2-7, the V gene TRBV7-2, with a tentative D call TRBD1 (5 bases). Germline V lookup: CDR1 SGHTA, CDR2 FQGNSA. The CDR3 has 14 amino acids. V lost 5 bases and J 6 bases, leaving 17 bases between the germline ends. Here the CDR3 reads CASSQTQVVSEQYF. The CDR3 bases are TGTGCCAGCAGCCAAACACAGGTTGTCAGCGAGCAGTACTTC.

CDR3 sequence reads: CASSGQGAVYEQYF. The CDR3 region has the DNA TGTGCCAGCAGCGGGCAGGGTGCTGTCTACGAGCAGTACTTC. The gene calls are TRBV9 and TRBJ2-7; weak D call: TRBD1 (5 bases). The CDR3 sequence is 14 residues long. The V gene's germline CDR1 is SGDLS and CDR2 YYNGEE. The V and J ends lost 3 bases and 3 bases respectively, with 13 bases between them.

The rearrangement uses TRBV6-4 and TRBJ2-3, with D possibly being TRBD2 (6 bases). The V end lost 10 bases, the J end lost 1 base, and 15 bases lay between the germline ends. CDR3 length equals 14 residues. The V gene's germline CDR1 is MRHNA and CDR2 SNTAGT. The CDR3 bases are TGTGCCACGTCCGTCGGGGGAGGCACAGATACGCAGTATTTT. This sequence encodes CATSVGGGTDTQYF.